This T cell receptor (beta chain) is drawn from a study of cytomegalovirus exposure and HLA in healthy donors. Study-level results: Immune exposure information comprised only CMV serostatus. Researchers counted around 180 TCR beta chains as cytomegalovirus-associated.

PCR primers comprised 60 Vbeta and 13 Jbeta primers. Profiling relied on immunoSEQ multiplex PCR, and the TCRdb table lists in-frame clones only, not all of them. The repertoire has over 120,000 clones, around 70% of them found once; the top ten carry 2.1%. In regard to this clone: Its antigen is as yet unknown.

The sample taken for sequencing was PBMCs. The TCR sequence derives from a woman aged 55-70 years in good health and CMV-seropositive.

CDR3 sequence reads: CASSSGTQPYEQYF. CDR3 in DNA: TGTGCCAGCAGTTCCGGGACACAACCCTACGAGCAGTACTTC. The chain employs TRBV28 and TRBJ2-7; weak D call: TRBD1 (6 bases). The germline V gene has CDR1 MDHEN and CDR2 SYDVKM. This CDR3 comprises 14 residues. V lost 4 bases to trimming and J lost 2 bases, with 12 bases between them.